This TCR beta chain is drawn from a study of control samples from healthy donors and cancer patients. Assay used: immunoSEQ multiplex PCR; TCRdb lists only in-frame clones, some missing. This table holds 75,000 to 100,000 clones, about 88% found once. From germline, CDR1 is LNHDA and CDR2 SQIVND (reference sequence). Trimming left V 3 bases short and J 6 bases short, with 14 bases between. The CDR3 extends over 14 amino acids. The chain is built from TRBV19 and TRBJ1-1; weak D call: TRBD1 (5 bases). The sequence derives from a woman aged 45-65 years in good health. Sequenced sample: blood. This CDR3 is CASSIGQGDAEAFF. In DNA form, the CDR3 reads TGTGCCAGTAGTATCGGACAAGGGGACGCTGAAGCTTTCTTT. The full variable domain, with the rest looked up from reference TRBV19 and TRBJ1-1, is DGGITQSPKYLFRKEGQNVTLSCEQNLNHDAMYWYRQDPGQGLRLIYYSQIVNDFQKGDIAEGYSVSREKKESFPLTVTSAQKNPTAFYLCASSIGQGDAEAFFGQGTRLTVV.